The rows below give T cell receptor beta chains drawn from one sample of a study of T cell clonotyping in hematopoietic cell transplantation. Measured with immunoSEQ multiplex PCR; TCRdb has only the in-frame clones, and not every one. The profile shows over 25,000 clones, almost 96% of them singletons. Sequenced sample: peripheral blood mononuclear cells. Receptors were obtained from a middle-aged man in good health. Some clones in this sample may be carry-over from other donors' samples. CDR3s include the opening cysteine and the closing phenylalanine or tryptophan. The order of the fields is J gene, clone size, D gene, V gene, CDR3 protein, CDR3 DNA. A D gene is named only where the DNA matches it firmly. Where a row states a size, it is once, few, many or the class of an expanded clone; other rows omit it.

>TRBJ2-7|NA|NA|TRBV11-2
CASSPSWGTYEQYF
TGTGCCAGCAGCCCTTCGTGGGGGACCTACGAGCAGTACTTC
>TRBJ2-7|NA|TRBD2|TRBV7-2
CASSFPAGLHEQYF
TGTGCCAGCAGCTTCCCAGCGGGGCTTCACGAGCAGTACTTC
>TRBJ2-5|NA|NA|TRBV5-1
CASSFEGIQETQYF
TGCGCCAGCAGCTTTGAGGGGATCCAAGAGACCCAGTACTTC
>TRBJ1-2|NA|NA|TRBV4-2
CASSQVMNLNNYGYTF
TGTGCCAGCAGCCAAGTGATGAATCTAAATAACTATGGCTACACCTTC
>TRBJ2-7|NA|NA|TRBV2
CASSELGPSSYEQYF
TGTGCCAGCAGTGAATTGGGGCCGAGCTCCTACGAGCAGTACTTC
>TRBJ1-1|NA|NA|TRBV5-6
CASSSLTTGRGVNTEAFF
TGTGCCAGCAGCTCCCTAACCACAGGGAGGGGAGTGAACACTGAAGCTTTCTTT
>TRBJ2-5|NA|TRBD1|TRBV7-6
CATSWTGMGETQYF
TGTGCCACCTCATGGACAGGGATGGGAGAGACCCAGTACTTC
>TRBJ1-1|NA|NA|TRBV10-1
CTTEGQPGNTEAFF
TGCACTACCGAGGGCCAGCCCGGGAACACTGAAGCTTTCTTT
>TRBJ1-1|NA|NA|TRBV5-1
CASSLGQAATEAFF
TGCGCCAGCAGCTTGGGACAGGCGGCCACTGAAGCTTTCTTT
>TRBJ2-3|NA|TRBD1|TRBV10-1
CASRFPITGDNTDTQYF
TGCGCCAGCAGATTCCCGATCACAGGGGATAACACAGATACGCAGTATTTT
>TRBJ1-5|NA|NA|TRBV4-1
CASSQGATRHQPQHF
TGCGCCAGCAGCCAAGGGGCGACACGTCATCAGCCCCAGCATTTT
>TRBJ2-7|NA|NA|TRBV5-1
CASSAGPTKDEQYF
TGCGCCAGCAGCGCGGGACCCACAAAGGACGAGCAGTACTTC
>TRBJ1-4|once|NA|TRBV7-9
CASTSLEGSNEKLFF
TGTGCCAGCACCTCCCTCGAAGGATCTAATGAAAAACTGTTTTTT
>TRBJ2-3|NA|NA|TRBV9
CASGPSDTQYF
TGTGCCAGCGGCCCAAGTGATACGCAGTATTTT
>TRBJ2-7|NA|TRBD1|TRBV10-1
CASSETTDRGDEQYF
TGCGCCAGCAGTGAAACGACCGACAGGGGCGACGAGCAGTACTTC
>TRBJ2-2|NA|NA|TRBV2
CASSVRKGGNTGELFF
TGTGCCAGCAGTGTAAGAAAAGGGGGGAACACCGGGGAGCTGTTTTTT
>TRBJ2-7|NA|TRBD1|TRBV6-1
CASSVDRGSYEQYF
TGTGCCAGCAGTGTCGACAGGGGGAGCTACGAGCAGTACTTC
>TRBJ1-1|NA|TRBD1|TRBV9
CASSGRPDRENTEAFF
TGTGCCAGCAGCGGTAGACCGGACAGGGAGAACACTGAAGCTTTCTTT
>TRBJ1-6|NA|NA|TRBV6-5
CASSYSRDSYNSPLHF
TGTGCCAGCAGTTACTCGAGAGACAGCTATAATTCACCCCTCCACTTT
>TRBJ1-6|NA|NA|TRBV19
CASSMQGNGSPLHF
TGTGCCAGTAGTATGCAGGGGAACGGGTCACCCCTCCACTTT
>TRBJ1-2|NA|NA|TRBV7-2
CASSVEHANYGYTF
TGTGCCAGCAGCGTCGAACATGCTAACTATGGCTACACCTTC
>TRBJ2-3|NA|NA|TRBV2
CASSEPETETDTQYF
TGTGCCAGCAGTGAACCCGAGACAGAGACAGATACGCAGTATTTT
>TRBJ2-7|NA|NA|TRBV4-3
CASSQVSGTTTYEQYF
TGCGCCAGCAGCCAAGTATCCGGGACAACCACCTACGAGCAGTACTTC
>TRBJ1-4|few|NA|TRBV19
CASSESETVNEKLFF
TGTGCCAGCTCAGAGAGCGAGACTGTAAATGAAAAACTGTTTTTT
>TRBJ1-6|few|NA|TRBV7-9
CASSLELLSSRGPTLHF
TGTGCCAGCAGCTTAGAACTTTTATCCTCCCGGGGCCCAACCCTCCACTTT
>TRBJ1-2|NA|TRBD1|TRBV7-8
CASSGYRGAGYGYTF
TGTGCCAGCAGCGGCTACAGGGGAGCGGGCTATGGCTACACCTTC
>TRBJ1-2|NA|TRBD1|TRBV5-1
CASSSVPGGSYGYTF
TGCGCCAGCAGCTCGGTGCCAGGGGGAAGCTATGGCTACACCTTC
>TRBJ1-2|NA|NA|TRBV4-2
CASSQGTGGNGYTF
TGTGCCAGCAGCCAAGGTACCGGGGGAAATGGCTACACCTTC